The T cell receptor beta chain under discussion was sequenced for a study of blood T cell repertoires in COVID-19. Study-wide background: Samples representing acute and convalescent COVID-19 were sourced from the United States, Italy and Spain. Sources were T cells, B-cell-depleted T cells, or PBMCs; the material itself was cDNA or gDNA.

Original processing notes: How many nucleated cells were present was estimated from reference gene primer amplification. The repertoire was sequenced with immunoSEQ multiplex PCR; TCRdb's copy has only in-frame clones and lacks some. That table is the source of V, J and clone size, and D and trimming were worked out from the DNA. This sample carries approximately 200,000 clones, approximately 87% of them seen once, and the ten largest clones take approximately 6.2%. The TCR comes from a man aged 55 to 70 who had recovered from COVID-19. The material sequenced was peripheral blood.

The CDR3 bases are TGTGCCAGCAGCCTCCGGAGCTACGGGGAGCTGTTTTTT. It codes for CASSLRSYGELFF. The chain joins TRBV27 to TRBJ2-2; no reliable D call. The germline CDR1 and CDR2 sequences are MNHEY and SMNVEV (reference sequence). Trimming removed 6 bases at V and 7 bases at J, with 12 bases between. CDR3 length equals 13 residues.